This T cell receptor beta chain is from a study of blood T cell repertoires in COVID-19. Across the whole study: The study drew acute and convalescent COVID-19 samples from the United States, Italy and Spain. T cells, B-cell-depleted T cells, or PBMCs supplied cDNA or gDNA.

Under the authors' procedure: It was from reference gene primer amplification that nucleated cell counts were estimated. Sequencing was performed with immunoSEQ multiplex PCR; in TCRdb, only in-frame clones are kept and a portion is missing. V and J calls and clone size follow that table, whereas D and trimming were derived from the DNA. The table includes over 200,000 clones, 84% detected once. This clone came up once. Germline CDR1 is SGHDT and CDR2 is YYEEEE. This CDR3 region has 15 residues. V shed 1 base and J 9 bases; nucleotides not matched to a gene: 5. The rearrangement joins TRBV5-6 to TRBJ2-1; 12 nucleotides line up with TRBD1. The specimen sequenced was peripheral blood. The TCR was taken from a woman aged 80 or older with active or convalescent COVID-19. The CDR3 loop reads CASSLRDRGPREQFF. Here the CDR3 DNA reads TGTGCCAGCAGCTTGCGGGACAGGGGGCCCCGTGAGCAGTTCTTC.